This entry lists 24 T cell receptor beta chains sequenced from one sample in a study of cytomegalovirus exposure and HLA in healthy donors. Primers included in the PCR were 60 Vbeta and 13 Jbeta primers. The protocol was immunoSEQ multiplex PCR, while the TCRdb copy is restricted to in-frame clones and leaves out a portion. The top ten hold about 10% of the sample, which has 150,000 to 200,000 clones, 68% seen once. The sequenced sample consisted of PBMCs. These receptors originate from a man aged 25 to 45 in good health and CMV-seropositive.

This chain links TRBV7-9 with TRBJ2-3; weak D call: TRBD2 (8 bases). Trimming removed 6 bases from V and 6 bases from J, with 31 bases in between. Germline assignment: CDR1 SEHNR and CDR2 FQNEAQ (reference sequence). The CDR3 is 19 amino acids. CDR3 in amino acids: CASRGTVPGLDLIRDTQYF. The DNA for the CDR3 is TGTGCCAGCAGGGGGACAGTGCCGGGACTAGACTTAATCAGGGATACGCAGTATTTT.

The chain recombines TRBV28 with TRBJ1-2, with no clear D. The CDR3 runs to 14 residues. Trimming took 0 bases from V and 2 from J, leaving 7 bases between them. Germline V gene data show CDR1 as MDHEN and CDR2 as SYDVKM. The chain's CDR3 is CASSLWLRNYGYTF. For the CDR3, the DNA is TGTGCCAGCAGTTTATGGTTGCGAAACTATGGCTACACCTTC.

CDR3 DNA: TGTGCCAGCAGTGCGGGACTTCACACTGAAGCTTTCTTT. It specifies CASSAGLHTEAFF. The J gene is TRBJ1-1, the V gene TRBV6-1; D might be TRBD1 (5 bases). This CDR3 is built from 13 residues. V was cut by 4 bases and J by 3 bases, with 9 bases left in between. Germline V CDR1 and CDR2: MNHNS, SASEGT.

V is TRBV10-1 and J is TRBJ2-7; a weak D match, TRBD2 (6 bases). Germline values: CDR1 WNHNN, CDR2 SYGVQD (reference sequence). This CDR3 region has 12 residues. Deletions cut 3 bases from V and 7 bases from J, with 10 bases between. For the CDR3, the DNA is TGCGCCAGCAGTGACCCGGGGGAAGAGCAGTACTTC. Translated: CASSDPGEEQYF.

The chain is built from TRBV7-9 and TRBJ1-2, with D possibly being TRBD1 (6 bases). CDR1 is SEHNR and CDR2 is FQNEAQ in the germline V gene (reference sequence). V was cut by 5 bases and J by 11 bases, with 18 bases left in between. The CDR3 runs 13 residues. Here the CDR3 reads CASSRTEQSRYTF. Written as DNA, the CDR3 is TGTGCCAGCAGCCGGACAGAGCAATCTAGATACACCTTC.

The chain combines TRBV27 with TRBJ1-1; 8 bases fit TRBD1. This CDR3 is built from 13 residues. The germline V gene encodes CDR1 MNHEY and CDR2 SMNVEV (reference sequence). V gave up 6 bases and J gave up 4 bases; unmatched junction bases: 4. The CDR3 loop is CASRPTGGTEAFF. For the CDR3, the DNA is TGTGCCAGCAGACCAACAGGGGGCACTGAAGCTTTCTTT.

This chain links TRBV25-1 with TRBJ1-6; D call uncertain. Germline CDR1 MGHDK, CDR2 SYGVNS. V lost 4 bases and J 0 bases, leaving 16 bases between the germline ends. This CDR3 comprises 18 residues. This CDR3 is CASSGTGDPLSYNSPLHF. The CDR3 DNA reads TGTGCCAGCAGTGGGACCGGGGATCCCCTCTCCTATAATTCACCCCTCCACTTT.

With regard to this clone: Germline and junction disagree at one end, which may indicate a read error. The chain uses TRBV7-9 and TRBJ1-2; 7 bases line up with TRBD1. Germline values: CDR1 SEHNR, CDR2 FQNEAQ (reference sequence). The CDR3 length is 16 residues. DNA for the CDR3: TGTTCCAGCAGCTTGACAGGGTTTCTAAGTTTCTATGGCTACACCTTC. Protein: CSSSLTGFLSFYGYTF.

The gene calls are TRBV5-5 and TRBJ1-1; unclear D gene. In germline, CDR1 is SGHKS, CDR2 YYEKEE (reference sequence). Deletions cut 4 bases from V and 6 bases from J, with 7 bases between. This CDR3 region has 11 residues. CDR3 sequence reads: CASSLVSEAFF. Here the CDR3 DNA reads TGTGCCAGCAGCCTAGTTTCTGAAGCTTTCTTT.

This clone appeared once. The chain links TRBV29-1 to TRBJ1-4; D gene ambiguous. V lost 4 bases and J lost 0, with 9 bases in between. CDR3 size: 14 residues. The germline V gene has CDR1 SQVTM and CDR2 ANQGSEA. The CDR3 nucleotides are TGCAGCGTTGGCGGAGTTGCAACTAATGAAAAACTGTTTTTT. It is translated as CSVGGVATNEKLFF. The variable domain in full, with the rest retrieved from reference TRBV29-1 and TRBJ1-4, is SAVISQKPSRDICQRGTSLTIQCQVDSQVTMMFWYRQQPGQSLTLIATANQGSEATYESGFVIDKFPISRPNLTFSTLTVSNMSPEDSSIYLCSVGGVATNEKLFFGSGTQLSVL.

The table lists this clone with a count of one. A read error may account for a junction end that differs from germline. This chain uses TRBV7-9 with TRBJ1-4; TRBD1 aligns across 9 bases. This CDR3 comprises 15 residues. Germline values: CDR1 SEHNR, CDR2 FQNEAQ (reference sequence). The CDR3 coding sequence is TGTTCCAGCAGCCCTACGGGGGACAGGGAGGAAAAACTGTTTTTT. Its protein is CSSSPTGDREEKLFF.

This chain connects TRBV11-3 to TRBJ2-6; D is unclear. There are 16 residues in the CDR3. Trimming removed 0 bases at V and 0 bases at J, with 6 bases between. CDR1 is SGHNT and CDR2 is YENEEA in the germline V gene. The CDR3 coding sequence is TGTGCCAGCAGCTTAGACAGTAACTCTGGGGCCAACGTCCTGACTTTC. This codes for CASSLDSNSGANVLTF. Using reference TRBV11-3 and TRBJ2-6 for the parts outside the CDR3, the full variable domain is EAGVVQSPRYKIIEKKQPVAFWCNPISGHNTLYWYLQNLGQGPELLIRYENEEAVDDSQLPKDRFSAERLKGVDSTLKIQPAELGDSAVYLCASSLDSNSGANVLTFGAGSRLTVL.

This clone turned up a few times. The chain employs TRBV5-1 and TRBJ2-7; 7 nucleotides align to TRBD1. This CDR3 has 13 amino acids. V shed 4 bases and J 3 bases; nucleotides not matched to a gene: 4. The germline V gene encodes CDR1 SGHRS and CDR2 YFSETQ. The CDR3 here is CASSPTGHYEQYF. In DNA, the CDR3 is TGCGCCAGCAGCCCGACAGGGCACTACGAGCAGTACTTC.

The gene calls are TRBV27 and TRBJ2-3; TRBD2 agrees at 8 bases. V lost 6 bases, J lost 0 bases, and 5 bases stayed unmatched. CDR3 length: 15 residues. The germline V gene has CDR1 MNHEY and CDR2 SMNVEV (reference sequence). DNA of the CDR3: TGTGCCAGCAGCCGCGCTAGCGGGAGCACAGATACGCAGTATTTT. Its protein is CASSRASGSTDTQYF.

Points on this clone: The sample carries other DNA sequences with the same CDR3. The chain joins TRBV18 to TRBJ1-1, with D unclear. The V end was cut by 6 bases, the J end by 4 bases, with 15 bases between. Per germline, CDR1 KGHSH and CDR2 LQKENI. The CDR3 extends over 14 amino acids. CDR3 residues: CASSATSEGTEAFF. The DNA of the CDR3 is TGTGCCAGCTCGGCCACAAGCGAGGGCACTGAAGCTTTCTTT.

The chain is built from TRBV10-2 and TRBJ2-7; TRBD2 matches at 7 bases. Losses at the gene ends were 9 bases for V and 4 bases for J; bases not matched to a gene: 15. The CDR3 runs 15 residues. Germline V gene lookup returns CDR1 WSHSY and CDR2 SAAADI. The CDR3 DNA reads as TGCGCCAGTACACTAGCGCTCGGGAATTTATACGAGCAGTACTTC. This translates into CASTLALGNLYEQYF.

The chain recombines TRBV19 with TRBJ2-1; 14 bases are a match to TRBD2. Germline V gene sequence: CDR1 LNHDA, CDR2 SQIVND (reference sequence). The ends lost 5 bases at V and 7 bases at J; junction bases unmatched: 10. The CDR3 runs to 17 residues. In nucleotides, the CDR3 is TGTGCCAGTAGTGGTTCCGGGACTAGCGGGAGAGGAAATGAGCAGTTCTTC. It codes for CASSGSGTSGRGNEQFF.

The chain employs TRBV5-6 and TRBJ2-7; no clear D. Germline CDR1 is SGHDT and CDR2 is YYEEEE. This CDR3 is 13 amino acids long. With 0 bases removed from V and 2 bases from J, the gap between germline ends came to 6 bases. The CDR3 sequence is CASSLVSAYEQYF. DNA of the CDR3: TGTGCCAGCAGCTTGGTATCCGCCTACGAGCAGTACTTC.

The rearrangement joins TRBV6-5 to TRBJ2-1, with TRBD1 identical over 7 bases. The germline V gene encodes CDR1 MNHEY and CDR2 SVGAGI. The CDR3 runs to 15 residues. The J segment lost 8 bases and the V segment lost 4 bases, leaving 11 bases of the junction unmatched. DNA of the CDR3: TGTGCCAGCAGTTCACAACAGGGGTGGACCGATGAGCAGTTCTTC. Protein sequence: CASSSQQGWTDEQFF.

This clone was recorded a few times. The V call is TRBV5-4, the J call TRBJ1-1, with 8 nucleotides matching TRBD1. The CDR3 spans 15 residues. Trimming removed 6 bases from V and 1 base from J; junction bases left unmatched: 8. CDR1 is SGHNT, CDR2 YYREEE, per germline (reference sequence). The DNA for the CDR3 is TGTGCCAGCACCGACCCAGACAGGGGGAACACTGAAGCTTTCTTT. As protein: CASTDPDRGNTEAFF.

The CDR3: CASRKSSGGYTDTQYF. In DNA, the CDR3 is TGCGCCAGCAGAAAATCTTCGGGGGGATACACAGATACGCAGTATTTT. The V gene is TRBV5-1, the J gene TRBJ2-3, with TRBD2 matching 7 bases. The CDR3 contains 16 residues. CDR1 is SGHRS, CDR2 YFSETQ, per germline. V dropped 5 bases and J dropped 2; count of bases not matched to a gene: 11.

The gene calls are TRBV4-1 and TRBJ2-5; D remains unclear. Germline V gene lookup returns CDR1 MGHRA and CDR2 YSYEKL. The CDR3 consists of 15 residues. V lost 7 bases to trimming and J lost 2 bases, with 17 bases between them. CDR3 nucleotides: TGCGCCAGCACCGGTGGCGGAGCAAGACAAGAGACCCAGTACTTC. Its protein is CASTGGGARQETQYF.

This chain uses TRBV27 with TRBJ2-1; 11 nucleotides align to TRBD2. With V trimmed by 2 bases and J by 7 bases, 7 bases remained unmatched. Looked up from germline, CDR1 is MNHEY and CDR2 is SMNVEV (reference sequence). CDR3 size: 16 residues. Here the CDR3 DNA reads TGTGCCAGCAGTTTACCGACTAGCGGGACGGGGAATGAGCAGTTCTTC. Protein sequence: CASSLPTSGTGNEQFF.

A few counts support this clone. The rearrangement links TRBV19 to TRBJ2-5; D might be TRBD2 (6 bases). V dropped 5 bases and J dropped 4 bases, with 14 bases sitting between them. CDR3 length: 14 residues. Germline CDR1 is LNHDA and CDR2 is SQIVND (reference sequence). Here the CDR3 reads CASSVGGSGETQYF. As DNA, the CDR3 is TGTGCCAGTAGTGTCGGGGGATCGGGAGAGACCCAGTACTTC.